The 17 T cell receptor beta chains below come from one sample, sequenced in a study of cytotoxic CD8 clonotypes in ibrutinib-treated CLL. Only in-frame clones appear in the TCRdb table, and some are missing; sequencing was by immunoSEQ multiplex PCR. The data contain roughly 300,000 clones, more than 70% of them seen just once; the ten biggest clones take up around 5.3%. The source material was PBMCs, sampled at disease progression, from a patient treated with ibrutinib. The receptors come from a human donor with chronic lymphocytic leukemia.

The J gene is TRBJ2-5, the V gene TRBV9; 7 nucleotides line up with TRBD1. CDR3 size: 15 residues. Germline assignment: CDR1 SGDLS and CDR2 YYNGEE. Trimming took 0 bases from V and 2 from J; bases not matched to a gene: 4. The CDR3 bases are TGTGCCAGCAGCGTAGGGCCAGGGGGACAAGAGACCCAGTACTTC. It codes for CASSVGPGGQETQYF.

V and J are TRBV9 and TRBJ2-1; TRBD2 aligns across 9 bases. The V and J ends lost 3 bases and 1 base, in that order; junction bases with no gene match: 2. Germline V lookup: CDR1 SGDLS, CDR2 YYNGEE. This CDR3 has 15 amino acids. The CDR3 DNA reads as TGTGCCAGCAGCGCTAGCGGGAATTCCTACAATGAGCAGTTCTTC. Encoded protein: CASSASGNSYNEQFF.

The CDR3 reads CASATPGQGAVEQYF. Written as DNA, the CDR3 is TGTGCCAGCGCTACCCCGGGACAGGGGGCAGTTGAGCAGTACTTC. V and J are TRBV9 and TRBJ2-7; 12 bases agree with TRBD1. The junction had 12 bases not matched to a gene; V was cut back by 7 bases and J by 7 bases. The length of the CDR3 is 15 residues. Per the germline V gene, CDR1 is SGDLS and CDR2 is YYNGEE.

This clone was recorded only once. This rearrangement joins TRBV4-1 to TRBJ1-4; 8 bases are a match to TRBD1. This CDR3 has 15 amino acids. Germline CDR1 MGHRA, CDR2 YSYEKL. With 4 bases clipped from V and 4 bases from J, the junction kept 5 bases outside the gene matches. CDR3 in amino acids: CASSPSDRDNEKLFF. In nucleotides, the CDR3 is TGCGCCAGCAGCCCTTCGGACAGGGATAATGAAAAACTGTTTTTT.

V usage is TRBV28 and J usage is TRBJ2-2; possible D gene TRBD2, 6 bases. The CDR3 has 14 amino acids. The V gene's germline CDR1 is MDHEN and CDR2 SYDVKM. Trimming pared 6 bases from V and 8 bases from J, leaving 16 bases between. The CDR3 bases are TGTGCCAGCAGCACTAGGACTAATGCGGGGGAGCTGTTTTTT. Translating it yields CASSTRTNAGELFF. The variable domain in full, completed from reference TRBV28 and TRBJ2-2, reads DVKVTQSSRYLVKRTGEKVFLECVQDMDHENMFWYRQDPGLGLRLIYFSYDVKMKEKGDIPEGYSVSREKKERFSLILESASTNQTSMYLCASSTRTNAGELFFGEGSRLTVL.

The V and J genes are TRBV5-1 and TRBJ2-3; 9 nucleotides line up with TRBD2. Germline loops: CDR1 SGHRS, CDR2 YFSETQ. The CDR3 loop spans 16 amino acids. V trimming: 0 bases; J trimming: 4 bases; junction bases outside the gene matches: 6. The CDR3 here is CASSLAASGAADTQYF. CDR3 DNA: TGCGCCAGCAGCTTGGCCGCTAGCGGGGCAGCAGATACGCAGTATTTT.

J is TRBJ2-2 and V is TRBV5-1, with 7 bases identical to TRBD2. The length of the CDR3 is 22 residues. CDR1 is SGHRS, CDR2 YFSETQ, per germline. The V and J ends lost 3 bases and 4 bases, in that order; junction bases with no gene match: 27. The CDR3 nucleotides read TGCGCCAGCAGCTCCTCGAGCGGGGTCTTTGGATGGAAATTCCACCCCACCGGGGAGCTGTTTTTT. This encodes CASSSSSGVFGWKFHPTGELFF.

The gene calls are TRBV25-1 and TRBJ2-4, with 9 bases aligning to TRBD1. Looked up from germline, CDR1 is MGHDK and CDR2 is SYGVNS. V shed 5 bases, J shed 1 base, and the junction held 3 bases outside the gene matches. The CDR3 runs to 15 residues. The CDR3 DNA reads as TGTGCCAGCAGTACCGGGACAGGGGCCAAAAACATTCAGTACTTC. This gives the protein CASSTGTGAKNIQYF.

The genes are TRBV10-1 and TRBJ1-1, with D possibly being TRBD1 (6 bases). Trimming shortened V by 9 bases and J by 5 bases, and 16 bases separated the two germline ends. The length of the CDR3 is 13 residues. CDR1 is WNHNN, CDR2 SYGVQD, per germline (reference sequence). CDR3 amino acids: CARKKGVETEAFF. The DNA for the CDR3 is TGCGCCAGAAAGAAGGGGGTGGAGACTGAAGCTTTCTTT.

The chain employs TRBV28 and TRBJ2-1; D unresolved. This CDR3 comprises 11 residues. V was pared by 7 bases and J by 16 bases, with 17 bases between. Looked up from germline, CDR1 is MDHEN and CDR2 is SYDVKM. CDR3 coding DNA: TGTGCCAGCACCCCCGGCGTAGGGCATTTCTTC. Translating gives CASTPGVGHFF.

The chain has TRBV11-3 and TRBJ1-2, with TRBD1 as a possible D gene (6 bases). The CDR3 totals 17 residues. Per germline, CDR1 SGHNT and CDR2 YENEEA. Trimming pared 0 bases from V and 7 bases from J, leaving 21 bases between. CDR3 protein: CASSLDFPGGRARGYTF. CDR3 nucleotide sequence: TGTGCCAGCAGCTTAGATTTTCCTGGGGGCAGGGCGCGTGGCTACACCTTC.

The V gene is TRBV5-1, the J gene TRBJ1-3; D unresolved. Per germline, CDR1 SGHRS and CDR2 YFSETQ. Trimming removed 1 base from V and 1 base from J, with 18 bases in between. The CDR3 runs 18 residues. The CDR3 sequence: CASSLRSAGLGSGNTIYF. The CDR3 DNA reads TGCGCCAGCAGCTTGAGGTCTGCAGGCCTTGGATCTGGAAACACCATATATTTT.

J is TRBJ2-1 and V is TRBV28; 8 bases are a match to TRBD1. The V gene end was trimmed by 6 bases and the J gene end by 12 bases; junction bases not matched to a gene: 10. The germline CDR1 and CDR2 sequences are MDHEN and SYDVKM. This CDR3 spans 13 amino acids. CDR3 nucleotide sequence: TGTGCCAGCAGGGGACAGGCGGCTCAGGGGCAGTTCTTC. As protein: CASRGQAAQGQFF.

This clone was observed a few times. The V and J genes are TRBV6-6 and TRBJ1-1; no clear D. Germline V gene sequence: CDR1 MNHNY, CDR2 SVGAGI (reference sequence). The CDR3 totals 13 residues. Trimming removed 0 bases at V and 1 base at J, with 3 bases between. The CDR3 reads CASSYSQNTEAFF. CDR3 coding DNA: TGTGCCAGCAGTTACTCCCAGAACACTGAAGCTTTCTTT.

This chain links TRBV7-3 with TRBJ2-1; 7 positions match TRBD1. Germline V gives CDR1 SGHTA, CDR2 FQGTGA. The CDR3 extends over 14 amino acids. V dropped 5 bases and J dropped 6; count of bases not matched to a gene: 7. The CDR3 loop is CASSATGARNEQFF. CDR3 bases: TGTGCCAGCAGCGCTACAGGGGCTCGCAATGAGCAGTTCTTC.

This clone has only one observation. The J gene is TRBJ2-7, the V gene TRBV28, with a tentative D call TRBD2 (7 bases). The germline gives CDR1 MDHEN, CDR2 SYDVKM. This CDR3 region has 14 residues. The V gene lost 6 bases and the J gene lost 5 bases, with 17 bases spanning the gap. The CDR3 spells CASRLPLGGHEQYF. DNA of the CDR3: TGTGCCAGCAGACTCCCCCTCGGGGGGCACGAGCAGTACTTC.

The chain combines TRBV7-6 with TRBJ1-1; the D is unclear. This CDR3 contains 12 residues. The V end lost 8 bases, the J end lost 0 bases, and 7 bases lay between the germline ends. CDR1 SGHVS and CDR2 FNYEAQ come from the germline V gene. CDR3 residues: CASVGLNTEAFF. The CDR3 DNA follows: TGTGCCAGCGTGGGGTTGAACACTGAAGCTTTCTTT.